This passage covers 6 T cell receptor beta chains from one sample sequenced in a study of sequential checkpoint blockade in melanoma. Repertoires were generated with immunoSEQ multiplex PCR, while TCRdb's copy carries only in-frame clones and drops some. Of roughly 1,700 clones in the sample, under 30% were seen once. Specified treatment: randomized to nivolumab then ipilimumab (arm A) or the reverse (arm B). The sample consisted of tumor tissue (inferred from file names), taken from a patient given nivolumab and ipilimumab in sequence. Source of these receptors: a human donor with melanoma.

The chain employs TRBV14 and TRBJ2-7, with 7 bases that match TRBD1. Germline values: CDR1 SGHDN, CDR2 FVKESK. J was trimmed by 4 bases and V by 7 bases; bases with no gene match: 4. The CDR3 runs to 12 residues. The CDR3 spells CASNTGQYEQYF. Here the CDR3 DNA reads TGTGCCAGCAATACGGGACAGTACGAGCAGTACTTC. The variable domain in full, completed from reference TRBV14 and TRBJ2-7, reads EAGVTQFPSHSVIEKGQTVTLRCDPISGHDNLYWYRRVMGKEIKFLLHFVKESKQDESGMPNNRFLAERTGGTYSTLKVQPAELEDSGVYFCASNTGQYEQYFGPGTRLTVT.

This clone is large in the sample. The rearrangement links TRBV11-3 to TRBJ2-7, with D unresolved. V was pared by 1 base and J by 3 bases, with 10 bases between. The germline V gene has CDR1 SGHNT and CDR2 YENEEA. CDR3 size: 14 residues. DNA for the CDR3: TGTGCCAGCAGCTTAGTTTCAGTCGACTACGAGCAGTACTTC. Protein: CASSLVSVDYEQYF.

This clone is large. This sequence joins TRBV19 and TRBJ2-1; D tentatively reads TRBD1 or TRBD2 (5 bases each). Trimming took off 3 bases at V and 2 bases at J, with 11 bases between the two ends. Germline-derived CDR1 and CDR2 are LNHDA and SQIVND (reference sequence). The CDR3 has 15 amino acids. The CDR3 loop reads CASSIGALTYNEQFF. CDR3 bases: TGTGCCAGTAGTATCGGGGCGCTGACCTACAATGAGCAGTTCTTC.

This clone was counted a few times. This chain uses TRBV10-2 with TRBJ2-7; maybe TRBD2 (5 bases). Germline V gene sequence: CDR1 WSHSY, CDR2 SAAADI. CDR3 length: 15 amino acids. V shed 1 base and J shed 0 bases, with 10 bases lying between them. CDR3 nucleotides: TGCGCCAGCAGTGAGTTTTCAACTAGCTCCTACGAGCAGTACTTC. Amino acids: CASSEFSTSSYEQYF.

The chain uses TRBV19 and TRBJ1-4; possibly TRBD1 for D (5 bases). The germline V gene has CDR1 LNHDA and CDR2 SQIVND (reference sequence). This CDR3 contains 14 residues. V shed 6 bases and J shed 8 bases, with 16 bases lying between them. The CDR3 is CASSLGTAPEKLFF. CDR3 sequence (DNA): TGTGCCAGTAGCCTCGGGACTGCGCCCGAAAAACTGTTTTTT.

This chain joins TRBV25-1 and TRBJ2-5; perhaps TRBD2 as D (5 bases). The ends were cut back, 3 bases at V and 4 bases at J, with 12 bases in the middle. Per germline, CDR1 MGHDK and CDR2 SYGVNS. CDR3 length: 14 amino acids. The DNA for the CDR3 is TGTGCCAGCAGTGACCCCCTAGAGGGAGAGACCCAGTACTTC. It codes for CASSDPLEGETQYF.